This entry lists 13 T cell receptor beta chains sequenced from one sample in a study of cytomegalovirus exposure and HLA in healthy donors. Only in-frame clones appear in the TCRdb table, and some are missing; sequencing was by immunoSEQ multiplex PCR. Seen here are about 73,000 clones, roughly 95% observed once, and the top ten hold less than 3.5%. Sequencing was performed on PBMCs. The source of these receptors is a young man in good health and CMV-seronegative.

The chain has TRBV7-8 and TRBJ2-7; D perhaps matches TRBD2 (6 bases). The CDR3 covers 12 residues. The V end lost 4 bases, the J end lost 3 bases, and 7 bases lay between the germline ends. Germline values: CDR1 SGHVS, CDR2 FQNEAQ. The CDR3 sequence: CASSWDFYEQYF. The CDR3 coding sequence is TGTGCCAGCAGCTGGGACTTCTACGAGCAGTACTTC. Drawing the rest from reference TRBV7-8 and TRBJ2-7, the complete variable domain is GAGVSQSPRYKVAKRGQDVALRCDPISGHVSLFWYQQALGQGPEFLTYFQNEAQLDKSGLPSDRFFAERPEGSVSTLKIQRTQQEDSAVYLCASSWDFYEQYFGPGTRLTVT.

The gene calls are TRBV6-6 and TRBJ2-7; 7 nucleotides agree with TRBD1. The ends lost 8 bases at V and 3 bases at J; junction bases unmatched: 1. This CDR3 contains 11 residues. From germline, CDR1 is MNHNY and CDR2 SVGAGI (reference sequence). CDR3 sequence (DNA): TGTGCCAGCCGGGACAGCTACGAGCAGTACTTC. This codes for CASRDSYEQYF.

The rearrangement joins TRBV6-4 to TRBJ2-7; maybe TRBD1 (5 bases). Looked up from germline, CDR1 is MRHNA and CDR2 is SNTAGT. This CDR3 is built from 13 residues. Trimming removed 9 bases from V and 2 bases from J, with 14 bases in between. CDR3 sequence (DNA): TGTGCCAGTCCTGTCAGGGCTACCTACGAGCAGTACTTC. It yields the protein CASPVRATYEQYF.

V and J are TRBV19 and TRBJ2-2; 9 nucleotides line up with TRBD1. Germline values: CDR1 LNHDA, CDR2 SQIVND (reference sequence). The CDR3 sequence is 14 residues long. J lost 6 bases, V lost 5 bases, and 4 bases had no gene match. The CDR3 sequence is CASSPDRGAGELFF. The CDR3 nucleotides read TGTGCCAGTAGTCCGGACAGGGGCGCCGGGGAGCTGTTTTTT.

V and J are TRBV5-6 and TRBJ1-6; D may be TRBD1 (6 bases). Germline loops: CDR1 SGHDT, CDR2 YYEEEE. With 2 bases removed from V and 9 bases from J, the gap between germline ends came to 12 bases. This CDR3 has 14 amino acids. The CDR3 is CASSFGGGISPLHF. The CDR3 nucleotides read TGTGCCAGCAGCTTTGGGGGGGGCATTTCACCCCTCCACTTT.

CDR3 DNA sequence: TGCAGCGTTGAAGAAGCTGACACCTACGAGCAGTACTTC. Translating it yields CSVEEADTYEQYF. The chain couples TRBV29-1 to TRBJ2-7; no firm D call. CDR1 is SQVTM, CDR2 ANQGSEA, per germline. The V end lost 0 bases, the J end lost 2 bases, and 8 bases lay between the germline ends. The CDR3 runs 13 residues.

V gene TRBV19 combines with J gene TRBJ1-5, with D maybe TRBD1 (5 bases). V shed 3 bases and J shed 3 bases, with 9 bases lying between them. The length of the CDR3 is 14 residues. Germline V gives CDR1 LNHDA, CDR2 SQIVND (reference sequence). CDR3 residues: CASSIRTPNQPQHF. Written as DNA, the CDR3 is TGTGCCAGTAGTATTAGGACACCCAATCAGCCCCAGCATTTT. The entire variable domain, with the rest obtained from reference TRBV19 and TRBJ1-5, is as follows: DGGITQSPKYLFRKEGQNVTLSCEQNLNHDAMYWYRQDPGQGLRLIYYSQIVNDFQKGDIAEGYSVSREKKESFPLTVTSAQKNPTAFYLCASSIRTPNQPQHFGDGTRLSIL.

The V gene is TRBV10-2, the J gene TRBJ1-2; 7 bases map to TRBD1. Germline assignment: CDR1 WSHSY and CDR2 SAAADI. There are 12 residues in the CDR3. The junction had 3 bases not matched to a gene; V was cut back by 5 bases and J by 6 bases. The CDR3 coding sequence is TGCGCCAGCAGTCCTGACAGGGATGGCTACACCTTC. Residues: CASSPDRDGYTF.

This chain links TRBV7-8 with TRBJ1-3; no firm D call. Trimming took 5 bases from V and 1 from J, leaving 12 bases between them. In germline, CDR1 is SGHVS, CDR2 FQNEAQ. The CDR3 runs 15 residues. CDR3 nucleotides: TGTGCCAGCAGCCAGTTTACAGTTTCTGGAAACACCATATATTTT. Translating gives CASSQFTVSGNTIYF.

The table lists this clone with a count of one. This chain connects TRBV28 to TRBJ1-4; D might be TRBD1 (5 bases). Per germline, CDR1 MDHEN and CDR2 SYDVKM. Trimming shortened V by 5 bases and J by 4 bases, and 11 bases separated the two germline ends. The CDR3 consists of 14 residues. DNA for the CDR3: TGTGCCAGCAGTCCGGGGGAAATTAATGAAAAACTGTTTTTT. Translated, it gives CASSPGEINEKLFF.

This CDR3 reads CASSPLTGAYEQYF. The CDR3 DNA reads as TGTGCCAGCAGTCCACTGACAGGGGCCTACGAGCAGTACTTC. The rearrangement uses TRBV28 and TRBJ2-7; 8 bases map to TRBD1. From germline, CDR1 is MDHEN and CDR2 SYDVKM. V lost 5 bases to trimming and J lost 2 bases; unmatched junction nucleotides: 5. The CDR3 contains 14 residues.

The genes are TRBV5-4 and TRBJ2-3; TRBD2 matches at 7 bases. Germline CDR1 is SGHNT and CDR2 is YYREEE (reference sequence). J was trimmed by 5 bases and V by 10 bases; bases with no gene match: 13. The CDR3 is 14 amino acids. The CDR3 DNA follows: TGTGCCTTTACCGACGGCCTAGCGGAAGATACGCAGTATTTT. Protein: CAFTDGLAEDTQYF.

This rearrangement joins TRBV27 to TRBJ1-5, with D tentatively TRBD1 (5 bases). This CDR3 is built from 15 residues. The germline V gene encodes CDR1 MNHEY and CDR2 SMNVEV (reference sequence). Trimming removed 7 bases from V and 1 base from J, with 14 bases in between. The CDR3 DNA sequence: TGTGCCAGCACCTCAGTTGGGGGGAGCAATCAGCCCCAGCATTTT. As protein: CASTSVGGSNQPQHF.